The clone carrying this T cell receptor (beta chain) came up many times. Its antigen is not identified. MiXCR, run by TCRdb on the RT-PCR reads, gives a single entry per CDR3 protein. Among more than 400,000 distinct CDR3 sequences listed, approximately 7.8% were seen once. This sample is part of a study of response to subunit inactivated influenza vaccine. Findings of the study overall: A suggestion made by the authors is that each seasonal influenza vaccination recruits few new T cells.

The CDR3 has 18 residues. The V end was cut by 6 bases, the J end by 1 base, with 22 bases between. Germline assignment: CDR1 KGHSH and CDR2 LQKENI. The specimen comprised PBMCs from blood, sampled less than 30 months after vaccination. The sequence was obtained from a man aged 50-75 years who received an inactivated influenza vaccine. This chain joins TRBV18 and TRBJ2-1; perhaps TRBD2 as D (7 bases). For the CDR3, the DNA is TGTGCCAGCTCCGACCCTACTAGCGCCCAGGGGTCCTACAATGAGCAGTTCTTC. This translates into CASSDPTSAQGSYNEQFF.